This TCR beta chain was sequenced for a study of early T cells in non-severe SARS-CoV-2 infection (dated by TCRdb to the early 2020s). Study-level background: Bulk RNA from unsorted whole blood was used for TCR sequencing, so alpha and beta chains could not be paired.

A case-control design nested within a healthcare worker cohort in London, UK, was used, with weekly nasopharyngeal swab PCR tests and blood sampling performed. Healthcare workers were recruited during the week of the UK lockdown, between 23 and 31 March 2020, and followed weekly for up to about 15 weeks. On this clonotype itself: What antigen it recognizes has not been identified. Per-base quality was not reported, and no clone a single base away is much larger than it.

The V end loses 4 bases and the J end loses 2 bases, and a stretch of 9 bases separates them. From the cysteine through the phenylalanine, the CDR3 covers 13 amino acids. Solely the CDR3 DNA is kept, with 39 bases framed from the first base. CDR1 and CDR2 are read off the germline V gene as SGHRS and YFSETQ. Study-wide conclusions, independent of this receptor: VDJdb matching was skewed toward anti-spike CD8 responses and likely underestimated virus-specific expansions, missing private and CD4 specificities.

Library preparation employed 5' RACE. Sequencing instrument: NextSeq 500. To correct for sequencing error and PCR bias, the TCR library protocol tagged individual cDNA molecules with unique molecular identifiers. Sequencing covered both TCR alpha and beta chains, and within each sample the abundances of alpha and beta sequences were tightly co-correlated. Under the source paper's analysis protocol: V gene, J gene and CDR3 annotation of TCR sequences was performed with Decombinator V4. Expanded TCRs were defined as changing significantly between any two time points under a Poisson model with p below 0.0001. TCR abundances were normalised to the total number of TCRs sequenced per sample and expressed as counts per million. MAIT TCRs were defined by TRAV1-2 paired with TRAJ12, TRAJ20 or TRAJ33, and iNKT TCRs by TRAV10 paired with TRAJ18. VDJdb, accessed 1 November 2021, was searched for CMV, EBV and SARS-CoV-2 annotated TCRs, excluding TCRs annotated for multiple antigens. TCRdb redid the processing of the public reads, applying fastp at Q25 and MiXCR, and retained in-frame beta chains. Entries are consolidated by CDR3 protein sequence, retaining the most common genes and DNA. The V and J calls and clone size are TCRdb's, not the authors'. The sample contains tens of thousands of distinct CDR3 sequences, 10% to 11% of them found a single time. The biggest ten clones account for 1.5% to 2% of the sample.

Rearrangement joined TRBV5-1 to TRBJ2-5; perhaps TRBD1 is the D gene, with 6 bases matching. The source material was whole blood. This TCR was recovered from an adult who was a healthcare worker with PCR-confirmed SARS-CoV-2 infection or an uninfected control (not recorded which). The CDR3 sequence is CASSMGHQETQYF. The DNA is TGCGCCAGCAGCATGGGACATCAAGAGACCCAGTACTTC.